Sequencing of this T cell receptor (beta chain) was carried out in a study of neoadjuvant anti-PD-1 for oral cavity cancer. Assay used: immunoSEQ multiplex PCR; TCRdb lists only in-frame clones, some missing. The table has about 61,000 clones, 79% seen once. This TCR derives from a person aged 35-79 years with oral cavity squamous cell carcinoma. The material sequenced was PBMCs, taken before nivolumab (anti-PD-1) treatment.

In DNA form, the CDR3 reads TGTGCCAGCAGTTTGAGAGGGCAAAATAATCAGCCCCAGCATTTT. As protein: CASSLRGQNNQPQHF. The J gene is TRBJ1-5, the V gene TRBV27; D remains ambiguous. The V end lost 3 bases, the J end lost 4 bases, and 13 bases lay between the germline ends. This CDR3 contains 15 residues. Germline CDR1 is MNHEY and CDR2 is SMNVEV (reference sequence).